The present T cell receptor beta chain was sequenced within a study of shared clonotypes between healthy human individuals. Study-level results: Clonotype sharing across a few donors was observed for around 5% of naive CD4 clonotypes.

Profiled with immunoSEQ multiplex PCR; TCRdb holds only in-frame clones, not every one. The sample carries 2,100,000 or so clones, more than 90% recorded once. Donation came from healthy HIV-negative adults that had no recent acute infections or vaccinations. Germline-derived CDR1 and CDR2 are GTSNPN and SVGIG (reference sequence). This CDR3 contains 12 residues. Trimming removed 5 bases at V and 10 bases at J, with 17 bases between. Notes on this clone: Antigen unknown.

The sequenced material came from naive CD4+ T cells sorted from blood. Subset reported: CD45RA+ positively selected. This chain connects TRBV30 to TRBJ1-1; TRBD1 is a possible D gene (5 bases). The TCR comes from a man aged 18 to 30 in good health. In DNA, the CDR3 is TGTGCCTGGGGAAGCCCCCCGGGGGGAGCTTTCTTT. Translating gives CAWGSPPGGAFF.